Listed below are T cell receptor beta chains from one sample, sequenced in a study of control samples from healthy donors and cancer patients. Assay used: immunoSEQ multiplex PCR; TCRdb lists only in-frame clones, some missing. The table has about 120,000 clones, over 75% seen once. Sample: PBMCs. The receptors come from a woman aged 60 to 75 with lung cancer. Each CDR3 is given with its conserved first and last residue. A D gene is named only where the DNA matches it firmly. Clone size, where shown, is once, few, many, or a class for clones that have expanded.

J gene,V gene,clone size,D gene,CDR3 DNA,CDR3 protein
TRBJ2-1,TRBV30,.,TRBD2,TGTGCCTGGAGTGTACTTGGTACTAGCGGAGTGGGGAAAGGGCAGTTCTTC,CAWSVLGTSGVGKGQFF
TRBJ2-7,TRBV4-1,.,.,TGCGCCAGCAGCACACAACAGACGTACGAGCAGTACTTC,CASSTQQTYEQYF
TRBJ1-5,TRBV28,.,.,TGTGCCAGCAGTTCCCCCAGCCGGGGGGCTCGTCAGCCCCAGCATTTT,CASSSPSRGARQPQHF
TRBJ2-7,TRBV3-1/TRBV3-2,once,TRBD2,TGTGCCAGCAGCCAGGGCGGGAGGGGCGACGAGCAGTACTTC,CASSQGGRGDEQYF
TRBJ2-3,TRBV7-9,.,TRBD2,TGTGCCAGCAGCCGAACTAGCGGGGGGACTAGCACAGATACGCAGTATTTT,CASSRTSGGTSTDTQYF
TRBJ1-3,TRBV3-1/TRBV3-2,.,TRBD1,TGTGCCAGCAGCTTCCAGGGGGCAGTCGACCACACCATATATTTT,CASSFQGAVDHTIYF
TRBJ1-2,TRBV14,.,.,TGTGCCAGCAGCCAGACGGAAGGGAGCGGCTACACCTTC,CASSQTEGSGYTF
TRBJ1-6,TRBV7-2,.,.,TGTGCCAGCAGCTTAGTGGGGAGCTCCTATAATTCACCCCTCCACTTT,CASSLVGSSYNSPLHF
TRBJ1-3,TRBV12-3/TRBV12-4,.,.,TGTGCCTGTAGGCTATCTGGAAACACCATATATTTT,CACRLSGNTIYF
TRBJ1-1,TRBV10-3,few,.,TGTGCCATCAGTGGCGCCCGGGGGAACACTGAAGCTTTCTTT,CAISGARGNTEAFF
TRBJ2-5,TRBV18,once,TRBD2,TGTGCCAGCTCTCGGGCGGGACTAGCGGGCCAAGAGACCCAGTACTTC,CASSRAGLAGQETQYF
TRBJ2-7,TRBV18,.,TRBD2,TGTGCCAGCTCACTTAGGACTAGCGGGGCTTACGAGCAGTACTTC,CASSLRTSGAYEQYF
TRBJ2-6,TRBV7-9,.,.,TGTGCCAGCAGCTTAGATTATGGCTTTATGGGGTCTGGGGCCAACGTCCTGACTTTC,CASSLDYGFMGSGANVLTF
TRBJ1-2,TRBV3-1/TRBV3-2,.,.,TGTGCCAGCAGCCAAGATTTGGTCTCGAATGGCTACACCTTC,CASSQDLVSNGYTF
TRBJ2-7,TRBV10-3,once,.,TGTGCCACTTCAACAGACATCTTCTCCTACGAGCAGTACTTC,CATSTDIFSYEQYF
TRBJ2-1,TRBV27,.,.,TGTGCCAGCAGTTTAGCGGCCCTCTACAATGAGCAGTTCTTC,CASSLAALYNEQFF
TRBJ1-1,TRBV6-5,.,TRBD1,TGTGCCAGCAGTCCGGGACAGGAATATTTCACTGAAGCTTTCTTT,CASSPGQEYFTEAFF
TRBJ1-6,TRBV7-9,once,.,TGTGCCAGCAGCTTAGTAGCGGGCCCGGGTAATTCACCCCTCCACTTT,CASSLVAGPGNSPLHF
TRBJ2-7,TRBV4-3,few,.,TGCGCCAGCAGCCAAGATAGTGGAGATGGTTCCTACGAGCAGTACTTC,CASSQDSGDGSYEQYF
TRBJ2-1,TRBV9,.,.,TGTGCCAGCAGCGTAGCTGCAGCTTCCTACAATGAGCAGTTCTTC,CASSVAAASYNEQFF
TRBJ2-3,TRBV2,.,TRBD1,TGTGCCAGCAGCTTCGGACAGGGGGCAGATACGCAGTATTTT,CASSFGQGADTQYF
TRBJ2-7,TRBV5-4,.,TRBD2,TGTGCCAGCAGCCCACGAGCGGGAGACACCTACGAGCAGTACTTC,CASSPRAGDTYEQYF
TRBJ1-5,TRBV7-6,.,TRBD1,TGTGCCAGCAGCTTGCTGGGACAGGTAGGTCAGCCCCAGCATTTT,CASSLLGQVGQPQHF
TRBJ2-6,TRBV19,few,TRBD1,TGTGCCAGTAGCCTCCGGGACAGGGGCTCTGGGGCCAACGTCCTGACTTTC,CASSLRDRGSGANVLTF
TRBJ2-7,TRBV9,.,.,TGTGCCAGCAGCGGGAACCGGGGCGAGCAGTACTTC,CASSGNRGEQYF
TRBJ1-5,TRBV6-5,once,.,TGTGCCAGCCAGCATAGCAATCAGCCCCAGCATTTT,CASQHSNQPQHF
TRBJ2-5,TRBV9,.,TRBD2,TGTGCCAGCAGCGTAGGCGGGGGGGGTGAGACCCAGTACTTC,CASSVGGGGETQYF
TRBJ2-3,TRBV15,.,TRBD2,TGTGCCACCAGCAGAGACCTAGCGGGAGAGTCAGATACGCAGTATTTT,CATSRDLAGESDTQYF
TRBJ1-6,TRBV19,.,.,TGTGCCAGTAGTATAGCCAGGGGCCAATCACCCCTCCACTTT,CASSIARGQSPLHF
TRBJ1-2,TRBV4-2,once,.,TGTGCCAGCAGCCAAGACAGTAACTATGGCTACACCTTC,CASSQDSNYGYTF
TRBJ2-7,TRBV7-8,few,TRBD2,TGTGCCAGCAGCCGATCGGGACTCACCACTAGCGGGGAGCAGTACTTC,CASSRSGLTTSGEQYF
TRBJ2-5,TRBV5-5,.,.,TGTGCCAGCAGCTTGAGAAGCCAAGAGACCCAGTACTTC,CASSLRSQETQYF
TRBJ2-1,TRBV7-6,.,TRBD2,TGTGCCAGCAGCTTAGGGTTGGGGGGACTAGCGGGTGGGAGCTCCTACAATGAGCAGTTCTTC,CASSLGLGGLAGGSSYNEQFF
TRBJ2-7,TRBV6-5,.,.,TGTGCCGTCTCCCGGGACACCTTCTACGAGCAGTACTTC,CAVSRDTFYEQYF
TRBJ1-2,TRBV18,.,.,TGTGCCAGCTCACTAAATGGTGACAGCCCCTATGGCTACACCTTC,CASSLNGDSPYGYTF
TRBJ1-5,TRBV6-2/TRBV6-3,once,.,TGTGCCAGCAGTTACTCGTCCAGGGCTCAGCCCCAGCATTTT,CASSYSSRAQPQHF
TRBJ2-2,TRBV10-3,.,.,TGTGCCATCAGTGAGACGCAGCTGGCAAACACCGGGGAGCTGTTTTTT,CAISETQLANTGELFF
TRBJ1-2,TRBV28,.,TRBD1,TGTGCCAGCAGTTTCCTCACCTACAGGGGTAACTATGGCTACACCTTC,CASSFLTYRGNYGYTF
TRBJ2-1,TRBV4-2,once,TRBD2,TGTGCCAGCAGCCGCCTGACTAGCGGGAGTCAAAATGAGCAGTTCTTC,CASSRLTSGSQNEQFF
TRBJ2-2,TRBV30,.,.,TGTGCCTGGAGTGCTACAGTTAACGGGGAGCTGTTTTTT,CAWSATVNGELFF
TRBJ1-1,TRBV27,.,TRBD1,TGTGCCAGCAGTTTGGCGGGACAGGGTAGCACTGAAGCTTTCTTT,CASSLAGQGSTEAFF
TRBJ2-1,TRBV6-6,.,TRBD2,TGTGCCAGCAGGCGGGGAAGCGGGGGGACCTACAATGAGCAGTTCTTC,CASRRGSGGTYNEQFF
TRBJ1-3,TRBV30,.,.,TGTGCCTGGAGTGAAGACAGTGGAAACACCATATATTTT,CAWSEDSGNTIYF
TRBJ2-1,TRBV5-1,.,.,TGCGCCAGCAGCCTCGGGACAAACAAGGATGAGCAGTTCTTC,CASSLGTNKDEQFF
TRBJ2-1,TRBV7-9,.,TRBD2,TGTGCCAGCAGCTTAGTTAGCGGGAGGGCCCTCAATGAGCAGTTCTTC,CASSLVSGRALNEQFF
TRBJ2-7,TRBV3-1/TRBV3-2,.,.,TGTGCCAGCAGCCAAGCGCCAGAAACCTACGAGCAGTACTTC,CASSQAPETYEQYF
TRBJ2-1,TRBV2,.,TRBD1,TGTGCCAGCCAGGGGGCAGGGTACAATGAGCAGTTCTTC,CASQGAGYNEQFF
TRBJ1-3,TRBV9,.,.,TGTGCCAGCAGCGTAGCTGGTGGGGGGAGCTCTGGAAACACCATATATTTT,CASSVAGGGSSGNTIYF
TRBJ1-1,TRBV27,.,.,TGTGCCAGCAGTTTCTCGGAGATGAACACTGAAGCTTTCTTT,CASSFSEMNTEAFF
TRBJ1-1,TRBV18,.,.,TGTGCCAGCTCACCACCGCAGGAAAGTATGAACACTGAAGCTTTCTTT,CASSPPQESMNTEAFF
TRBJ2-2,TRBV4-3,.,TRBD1,TGCGCCAGCAGGCGGGGACAGGGGGCGGTCATTACCGGGGAGCTGTTTTTT,CASRRGQGAVITGELFF
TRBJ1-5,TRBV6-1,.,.,TGTGCCAGCAGTGAAGTCTTTTCTCAGCCCCAGCATTTT,CASSEVFSQPQHF
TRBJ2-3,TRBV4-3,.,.,TGCGCCAGCAGTGGAGAGGCGGCCGTCGGCACAGATACGCAGTATTTT,CASSGEAAVGTDTQYF
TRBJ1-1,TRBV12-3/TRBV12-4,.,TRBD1,TGTGCCAGCAGACCTACAGGGGGCACTGAAGCTTTCTTT,CASRPTGGTEAFF
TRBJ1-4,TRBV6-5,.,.,TGTGCCAGCAGAGCAAATGAAAAACTGTTTTTT,CASRANEKLFF
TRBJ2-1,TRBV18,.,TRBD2,TGTGCCAGCTCACCTACTAGCGGGGGAGGTAATGAGCAGTTCTTC,CASSPTSGGGNEQFF
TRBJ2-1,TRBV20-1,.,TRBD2,TGCAGTGCTAGTAGTACTAGCGGTTACAATGAGCAGTTCTTC,CSASSTSGYNEQFF
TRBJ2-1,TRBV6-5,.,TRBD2,TGTGCCAGCAGTTACTCACGGGAGGGGTACAATGAGCAGTTCTTC,CASSYSREGYNEQFF
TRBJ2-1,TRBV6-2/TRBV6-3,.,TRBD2,TGTGCCAGCAGTTCCACTAGCGGGGGCCCTAGAGCCCACAATGAGCAGTTCTTC,CASSSTSGGPRAHNEQFF